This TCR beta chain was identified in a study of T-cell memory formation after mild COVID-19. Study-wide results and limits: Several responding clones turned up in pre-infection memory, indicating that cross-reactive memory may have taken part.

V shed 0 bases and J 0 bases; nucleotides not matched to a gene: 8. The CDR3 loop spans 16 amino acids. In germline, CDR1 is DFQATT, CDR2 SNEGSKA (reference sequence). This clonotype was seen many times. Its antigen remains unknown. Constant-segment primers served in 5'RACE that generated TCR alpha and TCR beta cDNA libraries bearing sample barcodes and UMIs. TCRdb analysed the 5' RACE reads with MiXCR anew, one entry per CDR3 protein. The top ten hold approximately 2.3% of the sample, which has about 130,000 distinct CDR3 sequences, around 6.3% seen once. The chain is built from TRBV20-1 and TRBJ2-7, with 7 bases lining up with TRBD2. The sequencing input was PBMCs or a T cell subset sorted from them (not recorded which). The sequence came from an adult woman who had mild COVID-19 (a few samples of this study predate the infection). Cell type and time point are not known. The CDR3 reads CSAREIRLAASYEQYF. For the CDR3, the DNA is TGCAGTGCTAGAGAGATCAGGCTAGCGGCCTCCTACGAGCAGTACTTC.